This T cell receptor (beta chain) comes out of a study of technical replicates of blood from a few donors. Sequencing was performed with immunoSEQ multiplex PCR; in TCRdb, only in-frame clones are kept and a portion is missing. The profile shows some 83,000 clones, more than 80% of them singletons. Germline trimming cut 0 bases from V and 6 bases from J; bases unmatched to any gene: 7. The germline V gene encodes CDR1 SGHRS and CDR2 YFSETQ. This CDR3 spans 16 amino acids. This clonotype originated in a human donor in good health. The rearrangement links TRBV5-1 to TRBJ2-2; 8 nucleotides align to TRBD2. Sequencing was carried out using T cells isolated from PBMCs. CDR3 DNA: TGCGCCAGCAGCTTGGCTCCGGGGGGGTTCGCCGGGGAGCTGTTTTTT. Residues: CASSLAPGGFAGELFF.